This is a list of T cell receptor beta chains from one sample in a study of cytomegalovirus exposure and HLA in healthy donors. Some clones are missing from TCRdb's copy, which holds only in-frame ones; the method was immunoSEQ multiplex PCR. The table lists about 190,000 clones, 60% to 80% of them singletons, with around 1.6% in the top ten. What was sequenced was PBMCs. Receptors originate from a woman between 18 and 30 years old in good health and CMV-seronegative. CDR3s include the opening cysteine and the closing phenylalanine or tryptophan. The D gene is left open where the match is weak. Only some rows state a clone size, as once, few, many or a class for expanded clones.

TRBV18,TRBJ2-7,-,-,TGTGCCAGCTCACCACTAGGACAGTTCTCCTACGAGCAGTACTTC,CASSPLGQFSYEQYF
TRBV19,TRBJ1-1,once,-,TGTGCCAGTAGTAGAATGAGGGCCATGAACACTGAAGCTTTCTTT,CASSRMRAMNTEAFF
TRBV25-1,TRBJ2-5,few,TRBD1,TGTGCCAGCAGTGCCCAAACAGGGGGCTCGTCAGAGACCCAGTACTTC,CASSAQTGGSSETQYF
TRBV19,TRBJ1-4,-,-,TGTGCCAGTAGTAAAGGGATCGGGAGTGAAAAACTGTTTTTT,CASSKGIGSEKLFF
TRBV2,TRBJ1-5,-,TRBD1,TGTGCCAGCAGTGAACAGGGGGCGTATCAGCCCCAGCATTTT,CASSEQGAYQPQHF
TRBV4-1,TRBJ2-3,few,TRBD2,TGCGCCAGCAGCTTCCTAGCGGGGGGCGACCCTAGCACAGATACGCAGTATTTT,CASSFLAGGDPSTDTQYF
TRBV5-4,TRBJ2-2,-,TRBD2,TGTGCCAGCAGCCCAGGGGGACTAGCGGGAGGGCCTGCCGGGGAGCTGTTTTTT,CASSPGGLAGGPAGELFF
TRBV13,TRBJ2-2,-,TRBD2,TGTGCCAGCAGCACCCCAGCGGGGGGATCTAACACCGGGGAGCTGTTTTTT,CASSTPAGGSNTGELFF
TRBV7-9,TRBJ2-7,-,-,TGTGCCAGCAGCCCGACAGGTACCTACGAGCAGTACTTC,CASSPTGTYEQYF
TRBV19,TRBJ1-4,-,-,TGTGCCAGCGGACTCCGCGCAACTAATGAAAAACTGTTTTTT,CASGLRATNEKLFF
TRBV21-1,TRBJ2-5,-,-,TGTGCCAGCAGCAAAGGTTACAGGGGAAAAGAGACCCAGTACTTC,CASSKGYRGKETQYF
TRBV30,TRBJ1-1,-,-,TGTGCCTGGAGTCGGGGCCCGGGGGCTGAAGCTTTCTTT,CAWSRGPGAEAFF
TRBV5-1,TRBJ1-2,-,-,TGCGCCGTCCCGGGGGAGGGCTACACCTTC,CAVPGEGYTF
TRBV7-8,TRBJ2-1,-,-,TGTGCCAGCAGCTTACTAAGGACTCGCAACAATGAGCAGTTCTTC,CASSLLRTRNNEQFF
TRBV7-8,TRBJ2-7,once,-,TGTGCCAGCAGCCCTAGGGGACTCACCTACGAGCAGTACTTC,CASSPRGLTYEQYF
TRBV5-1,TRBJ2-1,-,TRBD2,TGCGCCAGCAGCTTGGTAGCGGGGGGCTACAATGAGCAGTTCTTC,CASSLVAGGYNEQFF
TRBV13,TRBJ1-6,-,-,TGTGCCAGCAGCTCGCACAGGGCCGAGGGATCACCCCTCCACTTT,CASSSHRAEGSPLHF
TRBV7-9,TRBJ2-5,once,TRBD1,TGTGCCAGCAGCCCATGGACAGGCGAGGGGACCCAGTACTTC,CASSPWTGEGTQYF
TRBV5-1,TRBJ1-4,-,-,TGCGCCAGCAGCTTGGGAGGGGAAAAACTGTTTTTT,CASSLGGEKLFF
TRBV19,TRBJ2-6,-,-,TGTGCCAGTAGGTGGAGCTCTGGGGCCAACGTCCTGACTTTC,CASRWSSGANVLTF
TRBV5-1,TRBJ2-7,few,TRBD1,TGCGCCAGCAGCTCTACAGGGGGCTACGAGCAGTACTTC,CASSSTGGYEQYF
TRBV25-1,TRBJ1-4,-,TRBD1,TGTGCCAGCAGTGGCAGAACAGGGGAGGTTTATGAAAAACTGTTTTTT,CASSGRTGEVYEKLFF
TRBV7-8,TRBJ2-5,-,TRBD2,TGTGCCAGCAGCTCGGGACTAGATCTAGAGACCCAGTACTTC,CASSSGLDLETQYF
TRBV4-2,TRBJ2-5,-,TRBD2,TGTGCCAGCAGCCCTAGCGGGAGAGACGCAGAGACCCAGTACTTC,CASSPSGRDAETQYF
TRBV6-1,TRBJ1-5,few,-,TGTGCCACCACAGACAGGCCTAGCAATCAGCCCCAGCATTTT,CATTDRPSNQPQHF
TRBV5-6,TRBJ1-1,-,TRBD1,TGTGCCAGCAGCTTGGTGGACCGGGACAGCACTGAAGCTTTCTTT,CASSLVDRDSTEAFF
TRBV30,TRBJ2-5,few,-,TGTGCCTGGAGTACAGCGGACCAAGAGACCCAGTACTTC,CAWSTADQETQYF
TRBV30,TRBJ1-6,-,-,TGTGCCTGGAGTGTACGGGGATCACCCCTCCACTTT,CAWSVRGSPLHF
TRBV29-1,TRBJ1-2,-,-,TGCAGCGTTGATTCTGGGGGCGGGAGTTATGGCTACACCTTC,CSVDSGGGSYGYTF
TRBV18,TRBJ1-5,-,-,TGTGTCAGCTCAGTGCAGGGTAGCAATCAGCCCCAGCATTTT,CVSSVQGSNQPQHF
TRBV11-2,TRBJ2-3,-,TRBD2,TGTGCCAGCAGCTTAGGAGGCGGGAGGGCCGTAGATACGCAGTATTTT,CASSLGGGRAVDTQYF